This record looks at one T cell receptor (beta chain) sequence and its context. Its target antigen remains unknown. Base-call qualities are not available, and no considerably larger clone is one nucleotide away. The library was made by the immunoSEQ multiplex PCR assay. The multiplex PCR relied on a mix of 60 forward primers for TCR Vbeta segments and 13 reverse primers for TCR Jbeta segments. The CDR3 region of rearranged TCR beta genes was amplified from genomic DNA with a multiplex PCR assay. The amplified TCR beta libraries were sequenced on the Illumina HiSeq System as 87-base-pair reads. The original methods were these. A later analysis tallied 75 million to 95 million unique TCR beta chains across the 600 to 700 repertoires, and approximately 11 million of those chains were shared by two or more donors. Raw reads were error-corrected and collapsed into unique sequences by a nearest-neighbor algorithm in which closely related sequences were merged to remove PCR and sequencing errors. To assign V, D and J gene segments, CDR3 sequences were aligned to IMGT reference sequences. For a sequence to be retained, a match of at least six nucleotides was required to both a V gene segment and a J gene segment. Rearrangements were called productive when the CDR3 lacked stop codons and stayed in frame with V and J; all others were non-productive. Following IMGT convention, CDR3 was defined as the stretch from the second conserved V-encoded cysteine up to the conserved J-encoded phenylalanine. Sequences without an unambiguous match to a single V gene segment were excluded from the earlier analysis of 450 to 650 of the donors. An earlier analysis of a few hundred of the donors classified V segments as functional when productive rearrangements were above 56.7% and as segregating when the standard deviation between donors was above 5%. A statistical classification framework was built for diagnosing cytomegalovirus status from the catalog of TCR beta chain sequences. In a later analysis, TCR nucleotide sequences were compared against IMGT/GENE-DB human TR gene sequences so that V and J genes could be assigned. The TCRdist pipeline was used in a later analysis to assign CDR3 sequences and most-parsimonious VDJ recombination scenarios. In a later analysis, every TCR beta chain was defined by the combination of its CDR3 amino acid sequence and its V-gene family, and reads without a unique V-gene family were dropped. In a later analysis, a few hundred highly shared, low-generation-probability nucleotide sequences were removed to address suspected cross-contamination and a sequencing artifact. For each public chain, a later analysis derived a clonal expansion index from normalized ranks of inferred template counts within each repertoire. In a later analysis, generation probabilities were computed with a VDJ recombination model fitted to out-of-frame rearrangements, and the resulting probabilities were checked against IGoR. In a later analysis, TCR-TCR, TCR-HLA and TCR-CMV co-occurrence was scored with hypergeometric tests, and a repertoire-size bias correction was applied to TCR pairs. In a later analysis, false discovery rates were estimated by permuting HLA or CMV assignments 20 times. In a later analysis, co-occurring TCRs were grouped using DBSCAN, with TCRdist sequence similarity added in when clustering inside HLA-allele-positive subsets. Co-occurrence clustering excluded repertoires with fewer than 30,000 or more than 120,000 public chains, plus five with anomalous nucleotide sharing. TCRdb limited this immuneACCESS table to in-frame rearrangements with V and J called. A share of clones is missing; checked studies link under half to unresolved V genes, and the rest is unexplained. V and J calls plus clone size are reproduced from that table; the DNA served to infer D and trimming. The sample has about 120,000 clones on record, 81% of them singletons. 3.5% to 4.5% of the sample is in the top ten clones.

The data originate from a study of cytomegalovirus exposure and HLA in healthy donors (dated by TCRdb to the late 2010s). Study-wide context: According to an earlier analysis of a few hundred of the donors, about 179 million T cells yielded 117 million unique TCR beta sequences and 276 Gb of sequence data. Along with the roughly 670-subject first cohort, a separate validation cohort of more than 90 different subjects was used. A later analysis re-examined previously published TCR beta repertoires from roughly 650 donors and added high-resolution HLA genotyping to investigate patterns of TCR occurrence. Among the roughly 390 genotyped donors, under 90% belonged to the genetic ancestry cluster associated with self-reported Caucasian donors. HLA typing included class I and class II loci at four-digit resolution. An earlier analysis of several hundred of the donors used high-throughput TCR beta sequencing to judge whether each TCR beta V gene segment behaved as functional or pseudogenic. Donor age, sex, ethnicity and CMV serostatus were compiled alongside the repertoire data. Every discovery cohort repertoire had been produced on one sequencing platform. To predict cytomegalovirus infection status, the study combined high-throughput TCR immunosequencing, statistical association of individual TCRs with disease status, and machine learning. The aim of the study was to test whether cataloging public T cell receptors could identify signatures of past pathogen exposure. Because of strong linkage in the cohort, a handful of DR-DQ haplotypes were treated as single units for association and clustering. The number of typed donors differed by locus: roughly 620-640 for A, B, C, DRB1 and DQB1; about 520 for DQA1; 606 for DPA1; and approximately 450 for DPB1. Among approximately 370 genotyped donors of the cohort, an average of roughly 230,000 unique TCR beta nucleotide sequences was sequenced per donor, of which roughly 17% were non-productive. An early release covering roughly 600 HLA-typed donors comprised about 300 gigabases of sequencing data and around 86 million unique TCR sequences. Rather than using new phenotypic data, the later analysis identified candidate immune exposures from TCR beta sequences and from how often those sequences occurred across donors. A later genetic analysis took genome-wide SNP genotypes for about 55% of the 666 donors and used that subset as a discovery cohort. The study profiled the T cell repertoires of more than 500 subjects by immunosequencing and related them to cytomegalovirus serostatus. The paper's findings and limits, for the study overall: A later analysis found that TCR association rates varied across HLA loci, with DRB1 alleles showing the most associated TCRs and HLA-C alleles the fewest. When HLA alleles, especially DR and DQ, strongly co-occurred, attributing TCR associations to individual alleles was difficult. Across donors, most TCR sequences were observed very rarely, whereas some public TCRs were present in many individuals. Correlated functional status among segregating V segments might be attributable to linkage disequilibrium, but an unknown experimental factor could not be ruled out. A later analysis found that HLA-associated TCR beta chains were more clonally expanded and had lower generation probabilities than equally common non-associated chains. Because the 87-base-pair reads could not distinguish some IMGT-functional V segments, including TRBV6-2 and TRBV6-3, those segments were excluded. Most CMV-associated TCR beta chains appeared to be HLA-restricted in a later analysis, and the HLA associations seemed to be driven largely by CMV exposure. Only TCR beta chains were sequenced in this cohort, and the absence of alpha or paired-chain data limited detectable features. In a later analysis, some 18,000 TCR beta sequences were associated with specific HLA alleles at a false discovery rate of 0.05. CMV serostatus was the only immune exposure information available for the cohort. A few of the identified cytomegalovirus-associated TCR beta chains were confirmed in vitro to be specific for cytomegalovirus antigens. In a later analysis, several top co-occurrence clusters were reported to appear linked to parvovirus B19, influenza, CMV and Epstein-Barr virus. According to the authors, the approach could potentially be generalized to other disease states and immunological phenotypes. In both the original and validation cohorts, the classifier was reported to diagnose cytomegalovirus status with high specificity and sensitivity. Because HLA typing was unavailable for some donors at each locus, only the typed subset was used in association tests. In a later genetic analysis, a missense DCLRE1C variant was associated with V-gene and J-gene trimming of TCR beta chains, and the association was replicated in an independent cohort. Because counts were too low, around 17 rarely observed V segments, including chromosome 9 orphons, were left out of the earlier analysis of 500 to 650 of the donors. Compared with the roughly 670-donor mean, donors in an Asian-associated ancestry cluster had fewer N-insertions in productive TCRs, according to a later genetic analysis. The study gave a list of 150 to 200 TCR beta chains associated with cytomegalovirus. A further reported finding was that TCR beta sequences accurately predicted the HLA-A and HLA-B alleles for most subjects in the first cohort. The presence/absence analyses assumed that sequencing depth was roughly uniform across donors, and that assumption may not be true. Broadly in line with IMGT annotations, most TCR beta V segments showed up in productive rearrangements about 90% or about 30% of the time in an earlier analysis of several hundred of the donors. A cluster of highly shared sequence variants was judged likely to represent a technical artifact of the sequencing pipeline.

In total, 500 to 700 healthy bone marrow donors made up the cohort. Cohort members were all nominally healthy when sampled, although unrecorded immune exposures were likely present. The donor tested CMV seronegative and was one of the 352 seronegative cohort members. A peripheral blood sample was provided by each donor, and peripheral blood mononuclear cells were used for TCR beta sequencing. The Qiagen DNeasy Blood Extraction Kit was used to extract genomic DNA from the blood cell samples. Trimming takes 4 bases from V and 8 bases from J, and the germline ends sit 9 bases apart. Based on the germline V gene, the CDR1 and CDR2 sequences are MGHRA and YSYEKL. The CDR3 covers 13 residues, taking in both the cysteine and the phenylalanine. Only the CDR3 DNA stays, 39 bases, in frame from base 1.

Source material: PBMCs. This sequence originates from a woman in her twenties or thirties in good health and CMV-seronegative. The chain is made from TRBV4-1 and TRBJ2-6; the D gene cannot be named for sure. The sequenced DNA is TGCGCCAGCAGCCCCGTCGGGTCCAACGTCCTGACTTTC. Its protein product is CASSPVGSNVLTF.